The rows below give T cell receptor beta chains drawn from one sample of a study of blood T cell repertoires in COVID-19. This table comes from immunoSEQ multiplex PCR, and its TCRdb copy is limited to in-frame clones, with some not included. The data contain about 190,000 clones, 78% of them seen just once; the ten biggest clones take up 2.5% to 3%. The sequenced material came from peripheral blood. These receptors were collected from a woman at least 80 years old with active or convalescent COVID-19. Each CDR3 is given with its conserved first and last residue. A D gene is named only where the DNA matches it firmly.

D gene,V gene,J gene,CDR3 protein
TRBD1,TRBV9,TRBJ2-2,CASSLRTGDTGELFF
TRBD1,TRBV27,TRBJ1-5,CATTSTGSGNQPQHF
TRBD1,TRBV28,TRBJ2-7,CASSPPDRDSNEQYF
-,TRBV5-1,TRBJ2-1,CASSYDPGVNEQFF
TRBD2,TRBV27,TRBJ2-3,CASSSSGGTQYF
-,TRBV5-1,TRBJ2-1,CASSGLTYNEQFF
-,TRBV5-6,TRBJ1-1,CASSVLGADTEAFF
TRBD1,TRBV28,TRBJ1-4,CASSSRPGQTEKLFF
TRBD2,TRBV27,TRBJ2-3,CASSRRTSGRGDTQYF
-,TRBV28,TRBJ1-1,CASSLWGAGSGAFF
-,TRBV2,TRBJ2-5,CASRQEGETQYF
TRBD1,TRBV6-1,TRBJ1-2,CASSENRGLDGYTF
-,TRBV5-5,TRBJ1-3,CASSLGQLGNTIYF
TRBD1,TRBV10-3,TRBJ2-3,CAAGTATDTQYF
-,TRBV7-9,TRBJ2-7,CASSLGTVLRGQYF
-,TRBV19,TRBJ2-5,CASSMGSGSRTQYF
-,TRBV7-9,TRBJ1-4,CASSLYGGNEKLFF
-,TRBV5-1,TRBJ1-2,CASSLDRYGYTF
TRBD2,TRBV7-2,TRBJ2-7,CASQREGFFEGREQYF
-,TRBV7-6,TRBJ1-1,CASSPDMGEAFF
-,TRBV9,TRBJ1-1,CASSVDINTEAFF
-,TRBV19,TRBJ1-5,CASSSRVYSNQPQHF
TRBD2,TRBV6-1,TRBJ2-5,CASSELGGVYETQYF
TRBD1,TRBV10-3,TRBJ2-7,CAIRGQGELSYEQYF
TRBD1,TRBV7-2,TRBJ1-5,CASSNQGASNQPQHF
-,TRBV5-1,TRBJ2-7,CASSLGQGPYEQYF
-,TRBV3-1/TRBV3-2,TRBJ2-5,CASSLPGLKETQYF
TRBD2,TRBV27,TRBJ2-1,CASRNQGLAGGYNEQFF
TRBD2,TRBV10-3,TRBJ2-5,CAISDPGLPKETQYF
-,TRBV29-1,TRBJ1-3,CSVGDDRSGNTIYF
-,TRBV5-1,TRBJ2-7,CASSGRSYEQYF
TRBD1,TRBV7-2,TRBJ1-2,CASSSRQGPGSGYTF
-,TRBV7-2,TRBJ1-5,CASSLSGGGQPQHF
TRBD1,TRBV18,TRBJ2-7,CASSPTAGGDEQYF
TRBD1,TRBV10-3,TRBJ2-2,CAITPGQGLWTGELFF
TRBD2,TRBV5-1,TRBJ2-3,CASSPNLAGFGTDTQYF
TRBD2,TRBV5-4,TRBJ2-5,CASSWLASSGGWGVETQYF
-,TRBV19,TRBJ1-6,CASSIQGIDSPLHF
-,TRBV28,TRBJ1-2,CASSLSPSGQRGYTF
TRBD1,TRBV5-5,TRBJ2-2,CASSLGGADTGELFF
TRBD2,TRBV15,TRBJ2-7,CATSSKSGGAQVYEQYF
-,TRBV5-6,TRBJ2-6,CASSLSAGANVLTF